The clone carrying this T cell receptor (beta chain) was counted a few times. This sample is part of a study of response to subunit inactivated influenza vaccine. Each CDR3 protein gets one entry after TCRdb re-called the RT-PCR reads with MiXCR. The profile shows 710,000 or so distinct CDR3 sequences, roughly 14% of them singletons. Sequencing was performed on PBMCs from blood, taken about 13 days after vaccination. This TCR derives from a man between 50 and 59 years old who received an inactivated influenza vaccine.

In nucleotides, the CDR3 is TGTGCCAGCAGTATTTCAGGGTCGGGGGCCGGGGAGCTGTTTTTT. Translated, it gives CASSISGSGAGELFF. The chain joins TRBV11-3 to TRBJ2-2, with a weak D call TRBD2 (6 bases). There are 15 residues in the CDR3. Trimming removed 6 bases at V and 6 bases at J, with 17 bases between. The germline V gene has CDR1 SGHNT and CDR2 YENEEA.